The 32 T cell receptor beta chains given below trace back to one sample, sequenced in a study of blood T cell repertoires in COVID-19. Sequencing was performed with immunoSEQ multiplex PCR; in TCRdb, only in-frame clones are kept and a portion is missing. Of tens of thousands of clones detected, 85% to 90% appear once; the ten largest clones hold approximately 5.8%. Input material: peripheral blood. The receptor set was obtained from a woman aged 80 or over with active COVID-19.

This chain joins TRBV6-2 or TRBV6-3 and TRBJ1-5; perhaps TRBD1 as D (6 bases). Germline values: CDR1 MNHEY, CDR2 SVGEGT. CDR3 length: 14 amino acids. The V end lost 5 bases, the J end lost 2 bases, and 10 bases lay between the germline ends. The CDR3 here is CASSQQGGNQPQHF. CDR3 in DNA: TGTGCCAGCAGTCAACAGGGTGGCAATCAGCCCCAGCATTTT.

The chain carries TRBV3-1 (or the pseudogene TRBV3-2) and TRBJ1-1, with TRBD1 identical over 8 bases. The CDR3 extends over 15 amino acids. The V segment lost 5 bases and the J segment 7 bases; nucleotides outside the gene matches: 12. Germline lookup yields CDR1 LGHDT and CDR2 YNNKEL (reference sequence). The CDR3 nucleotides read TGTGCCAGCAGCTCCCGACAGGGGAGGGTTGGTGAAGCTTTCTTT. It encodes CASSSRQGRVGEAFF.

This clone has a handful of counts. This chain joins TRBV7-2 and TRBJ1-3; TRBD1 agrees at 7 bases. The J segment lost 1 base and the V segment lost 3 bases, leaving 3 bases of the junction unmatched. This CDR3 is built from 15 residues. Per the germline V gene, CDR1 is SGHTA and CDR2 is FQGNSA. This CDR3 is CASSFTQGSGNTIYF. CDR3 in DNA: TGTGCCAGCAGCTTCACACAGGGGTCTGGAAACACCATATATTTT.

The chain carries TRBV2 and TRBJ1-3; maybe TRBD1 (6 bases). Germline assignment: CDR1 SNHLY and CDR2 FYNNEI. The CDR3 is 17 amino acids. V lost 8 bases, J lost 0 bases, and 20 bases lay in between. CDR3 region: CASSLSAGAHSGNTIYF. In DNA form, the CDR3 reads TGTGCCAGCTCGCTCAGTGCGGGGGCCCACTCTGGAAACACCATATATTTT.

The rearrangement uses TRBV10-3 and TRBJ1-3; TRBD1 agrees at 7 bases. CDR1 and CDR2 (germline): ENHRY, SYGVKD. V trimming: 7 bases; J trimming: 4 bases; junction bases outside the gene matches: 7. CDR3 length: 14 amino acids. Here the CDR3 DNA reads TGTGCCATCAAGGGGGACAGTAAAGGAAACACCATATATTTT. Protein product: CAIKGDSKGNTIYF.

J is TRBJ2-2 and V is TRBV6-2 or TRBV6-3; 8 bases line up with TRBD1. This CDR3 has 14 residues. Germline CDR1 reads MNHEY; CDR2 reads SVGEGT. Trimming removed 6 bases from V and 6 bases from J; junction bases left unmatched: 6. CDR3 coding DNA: TGTGCCAGCAGCTCCCAGGGGGCCGCCGGGGAGCTGTTTTTT. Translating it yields CASSSQGAAGELFF.

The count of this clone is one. CDR3 sequence (DNA): TGTGCCATCAGTGAGCCAGGGACAGCTAACACTGAAGCTTTCTTT. This encodes CAISEPGTANTEAFF. This chain uses TRBV10-3 with TRBJ1-1, with 7 bases lining up with TRBD1. Germline CDR1 ENHRY, CDR2 SYGVKD. The V gene end was trimmed by 2 bases and the J gene end by 2 bases; junction bases not matched to a gene: 5. The CDR3 covers 15 residues.

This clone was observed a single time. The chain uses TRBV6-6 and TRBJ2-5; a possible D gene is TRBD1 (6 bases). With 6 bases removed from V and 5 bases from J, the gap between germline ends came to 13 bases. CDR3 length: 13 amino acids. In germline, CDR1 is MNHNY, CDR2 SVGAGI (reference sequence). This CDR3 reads CASSPRGLETQYF. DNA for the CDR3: TGTGCCAGCAGCCCCAGGGGTTTGGAGACCCAGTACTTC.

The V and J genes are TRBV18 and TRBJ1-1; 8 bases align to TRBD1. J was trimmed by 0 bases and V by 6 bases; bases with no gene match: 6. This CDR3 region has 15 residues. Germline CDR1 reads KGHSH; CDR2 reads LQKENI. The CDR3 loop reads CASSTGGGLNTEAFF. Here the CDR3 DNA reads TGTGCCAGCTCTACAGGGGGAGGCTTGAACACTGAAGCTTTCTTT.

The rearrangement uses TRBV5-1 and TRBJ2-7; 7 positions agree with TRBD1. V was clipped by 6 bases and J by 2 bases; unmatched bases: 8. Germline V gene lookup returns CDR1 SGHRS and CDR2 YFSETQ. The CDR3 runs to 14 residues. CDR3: CASTQTGNPYEQYF. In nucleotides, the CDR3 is TGCGCCAGCACACAGACAGGGAACCCCTACGAGCAGTACTTC.

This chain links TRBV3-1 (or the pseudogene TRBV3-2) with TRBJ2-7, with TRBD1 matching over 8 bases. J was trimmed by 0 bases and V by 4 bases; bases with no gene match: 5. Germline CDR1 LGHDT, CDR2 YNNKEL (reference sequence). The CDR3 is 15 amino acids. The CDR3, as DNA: TGTGCCAGCAGCCCCAGACAGGGGATCTCCTACGAGCAGTACTTC. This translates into CASSPRQGISYEQYF.

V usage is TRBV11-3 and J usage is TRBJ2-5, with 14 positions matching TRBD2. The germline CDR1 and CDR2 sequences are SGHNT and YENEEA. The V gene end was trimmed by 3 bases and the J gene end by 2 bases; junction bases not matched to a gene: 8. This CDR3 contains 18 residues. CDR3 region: CASSLGLAGAAPQETQYF. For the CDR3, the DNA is TGTGCCAGCAGCTTGGGACTAGCGGGGGCCGCTCCTCAAGAGACCCAGTACTTC.

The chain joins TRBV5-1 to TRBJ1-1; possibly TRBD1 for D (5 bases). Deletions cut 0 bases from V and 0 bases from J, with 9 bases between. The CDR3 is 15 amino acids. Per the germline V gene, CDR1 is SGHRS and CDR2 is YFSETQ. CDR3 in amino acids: CASSLGEGMNTEAFF. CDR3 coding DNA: TGCGCCAGCAGCTTGGGGGAGGGGATGAACACTGAAGCTTTCTTT.

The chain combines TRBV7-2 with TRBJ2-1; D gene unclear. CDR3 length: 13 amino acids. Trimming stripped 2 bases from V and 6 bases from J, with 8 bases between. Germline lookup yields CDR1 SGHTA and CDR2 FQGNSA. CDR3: CASSLIGSNEQFF. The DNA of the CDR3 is TGTGCCAGCAGCTTAATCGGTAGCAATGAGCAGTTCTTC.

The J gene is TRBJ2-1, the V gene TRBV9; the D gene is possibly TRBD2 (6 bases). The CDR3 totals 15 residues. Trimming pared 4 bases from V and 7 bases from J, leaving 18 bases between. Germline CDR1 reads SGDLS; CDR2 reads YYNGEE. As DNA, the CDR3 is TGTGCCAGCAGCCGCGCACCCCGGGAGTCGAATGAGCAGTTCTTC. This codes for CASSRAPRESNEQFF.

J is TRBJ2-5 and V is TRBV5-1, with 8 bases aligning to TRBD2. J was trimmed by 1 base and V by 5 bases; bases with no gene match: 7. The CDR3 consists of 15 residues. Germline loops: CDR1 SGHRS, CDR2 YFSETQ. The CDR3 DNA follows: TGCGCCAGCAGGCCGGGCGGGGGGTCCCAAGAGACCCAGTACTTC. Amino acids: CASRPGGGSQETQYF.

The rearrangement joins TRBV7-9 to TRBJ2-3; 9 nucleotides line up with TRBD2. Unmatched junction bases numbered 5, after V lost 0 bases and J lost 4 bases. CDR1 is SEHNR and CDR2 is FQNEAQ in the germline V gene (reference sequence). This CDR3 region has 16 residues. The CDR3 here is CASSLARGGTSDTQYF. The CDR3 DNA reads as TGTGCCAGCAGCTTAGCGCGGGGGGGCACCTCAGATACGCAGTATTTT.

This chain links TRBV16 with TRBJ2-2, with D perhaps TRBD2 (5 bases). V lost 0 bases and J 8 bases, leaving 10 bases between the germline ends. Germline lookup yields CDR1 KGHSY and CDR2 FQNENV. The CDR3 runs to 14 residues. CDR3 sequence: CASSQSGSSGELFF. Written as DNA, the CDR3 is TGTGCCAGCAGCCAATCGGGGAGTTCGGGGGAGCTGTTTTTT. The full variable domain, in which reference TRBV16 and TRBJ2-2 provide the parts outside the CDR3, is GEEVAQTPKHLVRGEGQKAKLYCAPIKGHSYVFWYQQVLKNEFKFLISFQNENVFDETGMPKERFSAKCLPNSPCSLEIQATKLEDSAVYFCASSQSGSSGELFFGEGSRLTVL.

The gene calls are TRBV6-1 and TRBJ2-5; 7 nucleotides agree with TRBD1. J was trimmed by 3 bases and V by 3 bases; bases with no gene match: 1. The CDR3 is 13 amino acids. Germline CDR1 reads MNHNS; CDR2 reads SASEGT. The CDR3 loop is CASSEDRKETQYF. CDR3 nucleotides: TGTGCCAGCAGTGAGGACAGGAAAGAGACCCAGTACTTC.

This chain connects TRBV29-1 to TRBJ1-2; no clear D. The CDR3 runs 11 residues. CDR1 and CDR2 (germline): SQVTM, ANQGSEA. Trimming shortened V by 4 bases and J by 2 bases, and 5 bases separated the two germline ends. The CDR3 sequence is CSVGENYGYTF. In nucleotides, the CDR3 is TGCAGCGTTGGGGAGAACTATGGCTACACCTTC. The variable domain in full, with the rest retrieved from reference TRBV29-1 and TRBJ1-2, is SAVISQKPSRDICQRGTSLTIQCQVDSQVTMMFWYRQQPGQSLTLIATANQGSEATYESGFVIDKFPISRPNLTFSTLTVSNMSPEDSSIYLCSVGENYGYTFGSGTRLTVV.

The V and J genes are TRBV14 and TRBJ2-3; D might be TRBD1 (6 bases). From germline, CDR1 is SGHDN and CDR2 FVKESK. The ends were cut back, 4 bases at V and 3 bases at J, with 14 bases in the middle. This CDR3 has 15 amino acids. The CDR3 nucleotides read TGTGCCAGCAGCCCCTCAGGGGCAGTTACAGATACGCAGTATTTT. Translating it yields CASSPSGAVTDTQYF. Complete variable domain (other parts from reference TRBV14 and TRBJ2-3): EAGVTQFPSHSVIEKGQTVTLRCDPISGHDNLYWYRRVMGKEIKFLLHFVKESKQDESGMPNNRFLAERTGGTYSTLKVQPAELEDSGVYFCASSPSGAVTDTQYFGPGTRLTVL.

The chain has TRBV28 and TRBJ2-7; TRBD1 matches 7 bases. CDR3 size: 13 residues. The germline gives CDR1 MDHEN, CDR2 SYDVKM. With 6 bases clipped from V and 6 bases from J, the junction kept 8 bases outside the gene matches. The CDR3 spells CASRHGSGGEQYF. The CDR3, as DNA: TGTGCCAGCAGGCATGGATCAGGGGGCGAGCAGTACTTC. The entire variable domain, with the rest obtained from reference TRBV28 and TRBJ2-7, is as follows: DVKVTQSSRYLVKRTGEKVFLECVQDMDHENMFWYRQDPGLGLRLIYFSYDVKMKEKGDIPEGYSVSREKKERFSLILESASTNQTSMYLCASRHGSGGEQYFGPGTRLTVT.

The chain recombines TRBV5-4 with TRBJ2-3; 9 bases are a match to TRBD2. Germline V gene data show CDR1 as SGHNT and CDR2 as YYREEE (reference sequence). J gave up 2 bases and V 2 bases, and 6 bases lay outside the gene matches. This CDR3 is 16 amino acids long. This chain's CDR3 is CASSLRAGGSTDTQYF. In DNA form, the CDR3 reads TGTGCCAGCAGCTTACGGGCGGGGGGGTCCACAGATACGCAGTATTTT.

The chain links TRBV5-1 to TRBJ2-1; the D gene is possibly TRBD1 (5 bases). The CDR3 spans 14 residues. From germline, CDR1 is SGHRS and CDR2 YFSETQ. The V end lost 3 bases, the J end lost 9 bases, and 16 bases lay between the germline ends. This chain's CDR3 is CASSSGPEVVEQFF. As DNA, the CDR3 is TGCGCCAGCAGCTCAGGGCCTGAGGTCGTTGAGCAGTTCTTC.

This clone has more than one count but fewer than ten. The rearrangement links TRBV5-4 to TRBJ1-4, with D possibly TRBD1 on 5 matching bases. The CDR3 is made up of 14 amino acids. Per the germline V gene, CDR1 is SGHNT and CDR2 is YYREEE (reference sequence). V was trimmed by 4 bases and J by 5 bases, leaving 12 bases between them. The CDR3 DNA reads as TGTGCCAGCAGCCCGGAGCAGGGAAATGAAAAACTGTTTTTT. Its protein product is CASSPEQGNEKLFF.

The CDR3: CASSDSALTGLTYGYTF. The CDR3 region has the DNA TGTGCCAGCAGTGACTCGGCCCTGACAGGGCTTACCTATGGCTACACCTTC. The genes are TRBV6-4 and TRBJ1-2; TRBD1 aligns across 7 bases. Germline CDR1 is MRHNA and CDR2 is SNTAGT. The length of the CDR3 is 17 residues. V was pared by 0 bases and J by 4 bases, with 11 bases of the junction left unmatched.

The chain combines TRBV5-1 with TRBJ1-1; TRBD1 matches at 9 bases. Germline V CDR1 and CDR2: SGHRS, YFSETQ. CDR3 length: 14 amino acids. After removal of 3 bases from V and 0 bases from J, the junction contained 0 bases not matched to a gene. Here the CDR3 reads CASSWDRVNTEAFF. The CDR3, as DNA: TGCGCCAGCAGCTGGGACAGGGTGAACACTGAAGCTTTCTTT.

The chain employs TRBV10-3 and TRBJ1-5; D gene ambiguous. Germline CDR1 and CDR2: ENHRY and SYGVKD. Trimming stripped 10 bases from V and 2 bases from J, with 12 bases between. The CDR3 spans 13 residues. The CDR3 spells CATNLGGNQPQHF. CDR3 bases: TGTGCCACCAACCTCGGGGGCAATCAGCCCCAGCATTTT.

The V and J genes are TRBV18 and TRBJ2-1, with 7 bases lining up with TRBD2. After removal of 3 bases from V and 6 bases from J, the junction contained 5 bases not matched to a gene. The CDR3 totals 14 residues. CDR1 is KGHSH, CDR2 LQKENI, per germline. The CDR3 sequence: CASSPQTSRNEQFF. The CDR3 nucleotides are TGTGCCAGCTCACCCCAGACTAGCCGCAATGAGCAGTTCTTC. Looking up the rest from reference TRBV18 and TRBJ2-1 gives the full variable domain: NAGVMQNPRHLVRRRGQEARLRCSPMKGHSHVYWYRQLPEEGLKFMVYLQKENIIDESGMPKERFSAEFPKEGPSILRIQQVVRGDSAAYFCASSPQTSRNEQFFGPGTRLTVL.

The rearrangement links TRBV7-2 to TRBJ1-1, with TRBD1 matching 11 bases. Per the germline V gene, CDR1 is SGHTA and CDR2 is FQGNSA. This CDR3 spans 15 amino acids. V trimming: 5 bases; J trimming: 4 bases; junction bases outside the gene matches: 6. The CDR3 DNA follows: TGTGCCAGCAGCCCGATGGGACAGGGGGTCACTGAAGCTTTCTTT. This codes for CASSPMGQGVTEAFF.

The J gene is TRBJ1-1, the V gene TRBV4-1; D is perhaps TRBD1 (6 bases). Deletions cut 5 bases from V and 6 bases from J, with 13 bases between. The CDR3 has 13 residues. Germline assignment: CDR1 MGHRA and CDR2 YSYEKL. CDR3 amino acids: CASSAQGDAEAFF. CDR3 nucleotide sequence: TGCGCCAGCAGCGCACAGGGTGACGCTGAAGCTTTCTTT.

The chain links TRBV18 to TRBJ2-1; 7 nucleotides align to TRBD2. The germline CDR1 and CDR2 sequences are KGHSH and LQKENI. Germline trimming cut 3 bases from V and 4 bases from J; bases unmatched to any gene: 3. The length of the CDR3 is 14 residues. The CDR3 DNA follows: TGTGCCAGCTCACCTGCTAGCGGATACAATGAGCAGTTCTTC. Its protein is CASSPASGYNEQFF. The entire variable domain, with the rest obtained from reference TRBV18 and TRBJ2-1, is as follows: NAGVMQNPRHLVRRRGQEARLRCSPMKGHSHVYWYRQLPEEGLKFMVYLQKENIIDESGMPKERFSAEFPKEGPSILRIQQVVRGDSAAYFCASSPASGYNEQFFGPGTRLTVL.